A selection of T cell receptor beta chains follows, all from one sample in a study of cytomegalovirus exposure and HLA in healthy donors. The assay was immunoSEQ multiplex PCR, and TCRdb's table has in-frame clones only and misses some. The sample has under 80,000 clones, around 67% seen once. The material sequenced was PBMCs. Receptors were obtained from a young woman in good health and CMV-seronegative. CDR3s include the opening cysteine and the closing phenylalanine or tryptophan. A D gene is named only where the DNA matches it firmly. Rows may omit the clone size; those that give it use once, few, many or a size class.

d_call: -
clone_size: -
j_call: TRBJ1-1
v_call: TRBV5-1
cdr3_aa: CASSLVMNTEAFF
cdr3_nt: TGCGCCAGCAGCTTGGTCATGAACACTGAAGCTTTCTTT

d_call: TRBD2
clone_size: -
j_call: TRBJ2-7
v_call: TRBV28
cdr3_aa: CASRLAGGYEQYF
cdr3_nt: TGTGCCAGCAGACTAGCGGGGGGATACGAGCAGTACTTC

d_call: -
clone_size: -
j_call: TRBJ1-5
v_call: TRBV28
cdr3_aa: CASSLFGLGNQPQHF
cdr3_nt: TGTGCCAGCAGTTTATTCGGACTGGGAAATCAGCCCCAGCATTTT

d_call: -
clone_size: few
j_call: TRBJ2-3
v_call: TRBV5-1
cdr3_aa: CASSLVLANTDTQYF
cdr3_nt: TGCGCCAGCAGCTTGGTATTAGCCAATACAGATACGCAGTATTTT

d_call: -
clone_size: -
j_call: TRBJ1-6
v_call: TRBV19
cdr3_aa: CASSSGGPYSPLHF
cdr3_nt: TGTGCCAGTAGTTCCGGAGGGCCTTATTCACCCCTCCACTTT

d_call: -
clone_size: -
j_call: TRBJ1-6
v_call: TRBV11-1
cdr3_aa: CASSFQSANSPLHF
cdr3_nt: TGTGCCAGCAGCTTTCAGTCCGCAAATTCACCCCTCCACTTT

d_call: -
clone_size: few
j_call: TRBJ2-4
v_call: TRBV30
cdr3_aa: CAWSKGSLAKNIQYF
cdr3_nt: TGTGCCTGGAGTAAGGGGTCCCTAGCCAAAAACATTCAGTACTTC

d_call: TRBD1
clone_size: -
j_call: TRBJ1-1
v_call: TRBV11-2
cdr3_aa: CASSSGTAINTEAFF
cdr3_nt: TGTGCCAGCAGCTCCGGGACAGCAATAAACACTGAAGCTTTCTTT

d_call: -
clone_size: few
j_call: TRBJ1-1
v_call: TRBV5-6
cdr3_aa: CASSLRGHTEAFF
cdr3_nt: TGTGCCAGCAGCCTTCGAGGGCACACTGAAGCTTTCTTT

d_call: -
clone_size: few
j_call: TRBJ2-7
v_call: TRBV6-4
cdr3_aa: CASSTGVYEQYF
cdr3_nt: TGTGCCAGCAGCACAGGAGTCTACGAGCAGTACTTC

d_call: TRBD2
clone_size: -
j_call: TRBJ2-7
v_call: TRBV6-5
cdr3_aa: CADDSGGSHEQYF
cdr3_nt: TGTGCCGACGATAGCGGGGGCTCCCACGAGCAGTACTTC

d_call: -
clone_size: -
j_call: TRBJ2-1
v_call: TRBV2
cdr3_aa: CASVWAGNEQFF
cdr3_nt: TGTGCCAGCGTATGGGCAGGGAATGAGCAGTTCTTC

d_call: TRBD1
clone_size: -
j_call: TRBJ1-2
v_call: TRBV6-1
cdr3_aa: CASTPGTVFYGYTF
cdr3_nt: TGTGCCAGCACCCCAGGGACAGTCTTCTATGGCTACACCTTC

d_call: -
clone_size: -
j_call: TRBJ2-2
v_call: TRBV7-9
cdr3_aa: CASSLEAGRELFF
cdr3_nt: TGTGCCAGCAGCTTAGAGGCGGGGAGGGAGCTGTTTTTT

d_call: -
clone_size: -
j_call: TRBJ2-3
v_call: TRBV14
cdr3_aa: CASSQGPGVPDTQYF
cdr3_nt: TGTGCCAGCAGCCAAGGTCCAGGGGTCCCAGATACGCAGTATTTT

d_call: TRBD1
clone_size: -
j_call: TRBJ2-3
v_call: TRBV5-4
cdr3_aa: CASSRRQGRTDTQYF
cdr3_nt: TGTGCCAGCAGCAGGCGACAGGGACGCACAGATACGCAGTATTTT

d_call: TRBD1
clone_size: -
j_call: TRBJ1-2
v_call: TRBV5-6
cdr3_aa: CASSSKTLKGGTPGYGYTF
cdr3_nt: TGTGCCAGCAGCTCGAAAACTTTGAAAGGGGGCACCCCGGGCTATGGCTACACCTTC

d_call: TRBD1
clone_size: -
j_call: TRBJ1-3
v_call: TRBV7-9
cdr3_aa: CASSLVEGAAGNTIYF
cdr3_nt: TGTGCCAGCAGCTTAGTGGAGGGGGCCGCTGGAAACACCATATATTTT

d_call: TRBD1
clone_size: -
j_call: TRBJ2-7
v_call: TRBV7-2
cdr3_aa: CASSFAGTEAYEQYF
cdr3_nt: TGTGCCAGCAGCTTCGCCGGGACAGAAGCCTACGAGCAGTACTTC

d_call: TRBD2
clone_size: once
j_call: TRBJ2-7
v_call: TRBV6-5
cdr3_aa: CASSSGLGHSYEQYF
cdr3_nt: TGTGCCAGCAGTTCCGGACTAGGACACTCCTACGAGCAGTACTTC

d_call: -
clone_size: -
j_call: TRBJ1-5
v_call: TRBV2
cdr3_aa: CASSVQQGNQPQHF
cdr3_nt: TGTGCCAGCAGTGTACAACAGGGCAATCAGCCCCAGCATTTT

d_call: TRBD1
clone_size: -
j_call: TRBJ1-2
v_call: TRBV6-1
cdr3_aa: CASSERWDRAGYTF
cdr3_nt: TGTGCCAGCAGTGAGCGGTGGGACAGGGCTGGCTACACCTTC

d_call: -
clone_size: -
j_call: TRBJ2-1
v_call: TRBV5-1
cdr3_aa: CASSSRTGKSPYNEQFF
cdr3_nt: TGCGCCAGCAGCTCGAGAACAGGAAAGAGTCCGTACAATGAGCAGTTCTTC

d_call: TRBD1
clone_size: -
j_call: TRBJ1-2
v_call: TRBV29-1
cdr3_aa: CSALGQGSGYTF
cdr3_nt: TGCAGCGCCCTAGGACAGGGAAGTGGCTACACCTTC

d_call: -
clone_size: -
j_call: TRBJ1-2
v_call: TRBV7-2
cdr3_aa: CASSLGPQVNYGYTF
cdr3_nt: TGTGCCAGCAGCTTAGGCCCCCAGGTCAACTATGGCTACACCTTC

d_call: -
clone_size: -
j_call: TRBJ2-5
v_call: TRBV7-2
cdr3_aa: CASSAGPGGTQYF
cdr3_nt: TGTGCCAGCAGCGCCGGCCCCGGGGGGACCCAGTACTTC

d_call: TRBD2
clone_size: once
j_call: TRBJ2-2
v_call: TRBV19
cdr3_aa: CASSRPLAGGNTGELFF
cdr3_nt: TGTGCCAGTAGTAGACCCCTAGCGGGGGGCAACACCGGGGAGCTGTTTTTT

d_call: TRBD1
clone_size: -
j_call: TRBJ2-2
v_call: TRBV5-1
cdr3_aa: CASSWEGQGNTGELFF
cdr3_nt: TGCGCCAGCAGCTGGGAGGGACAGGGGAACACCGGGGAGCTGTTTTTT

d_call: TRBD2
clone_size: -
j_call: TRBJ2-1
v_call: TRBV28
cdr3_aa: CASSLGGRINEQFF
cdr3_nt: TGTGCCAGCAGTTTGGGGGGGAGGATCAATGAGCAGTTCTTC

d_call: -
clone_size: -
j_call: TRBJ2-7
v_call: TRBV20-1
cdr3_aa: CSVAWGDEQYF
cdr3_nt: TGCAGTGTAGCCTGGGGGGACGAGCAGTACTTC

d_call: -
clone_size: -
j_call: TRBJ2-5
v_call: TRBV9
cdr3_aa: CASSVEQGRTQYF
cdr3_nt: TGTGCCAGCAGCGTAGAACAGGGTAGGACCCAGTACTTC

d_call: -
clone_size: once
j_call: TRBJ2-3
v_call: TRBV2
cdr3_aa: CASSVSSTDTQYF
cdr3_nt: TGTGCCAGCAGTGTTAGCAGCACAGATACGCAGTATTTT

d_call: -
clone_size: -
j_call: TRBJ2-6
v_call: TRBV4-2
cdr3_aa: CASSPRGSGANVLTF
cdr3_nt: TGTGCCAGCAGCCCCAGGGGTTCTGGGGCCAACGTCCTGACTTTC

d_call: -
clone_size: -
j_call: TRBJ2-7
v_call: TRBV7-6
cdr3_aa: CASSLFTGPYEQYF
cdr3_nt: TGTGCCAGCAGCTTATTCACAGGGCCCTACGAGCAGTACTTC

d_call: -
clone_size: once
j_call: TRBJ2-5
v_call: TRBV2
cdr3_aa: CASSRDPQETQYF
cdr3_nt: TGTGCCAGCAGTCGAGATCCCCAAGAGACCCAGTACTTC

d_call: -
clone_size: -
j_call: TRBJ2-1
v_call: TRBV10-1
cdr3_aa: CASRASYNEQFF
cdr3_nt: TGCGCCAGCAGGGCTTCCTACAATGAGCAGTTCTTC

d_call: TRBD1
clone_size: -
j_call: TRBJ1-2
v_call: TRBV19
cdr3_aa: CASSLPQGTGGNYGYTF
cdr3_nt: TGTGCCAGTAGTCTCCCACAGGGGACAGGGGGGAACTATGGCTACACCTTC

d_call: -
clone_size: -
j_call: TRBJ1-2
v_call: TRBV2
cdr3_aa: CASRKGGGSFGYTF
cdr3_nt: TGTGCCAGCAGGAAAGGGGGGGGTTCTTTCGGCTACACCTTC

d_call: TRBD2
clone_size: -
j_call: TRBJ2-3
v_call: TRBV19
cdr3_aa: CASSIGYGGTDTQYF
cdr3_nt: TGTGCCAGTAGTATAGGGTACGGGGGGACAGATACGCAGTATTTT

d_call: -
clone_size: once
j_call: TRBJ1-5
v_call: TRBV28
cdr3_aa: CASSLTGMRDQPQHF
cdr3_nt: TGTGCCAGCAGTTTGACAGGTATGAGGGATCAGCCCCAGCATTTT

d_call: -
clone_size: -
j_call: TRBJ1-2
v_call: TRBV6-1
cdr3_aa: CASSEPREGYGYTF
cdr3_nt: TGTGCCAGCAGTGAACCCAGGGAAGGCTATGGCTACACCTTC

d_call: TRBD1
clone_size: -
j_call: TRBJ2-1
v_call: TRBV29-1
cdr3_aa: CSVGSGTGTYNEQFF
cdr3_nt: TGCAGCGTAGGTTCCGGGACAGGGACCTACAATGAGCAGTTCTTC

d_call: -
clone_size: -
j_call: TRBJ1-3
v_call: TRBV7-2
cdr3_aa: CASSPRQGGTGNTIYF
cdr3_nt: TGTGCCAGCAGCCCCCGGCAAGGGGGAACTGGAAACACCATATATTTT

d_call: -
clone_size: once
j_call: TRBJ2-5
v_call: TRBV5-1
cdr3_aa: CASSPPGRKETQYF
cdr3_nt: TGCGCCAGCAGCCCCCCGGGGAGGAAAGAGACCCAGTACTTC

d_call: -
clone_size: few
j_call: TRBJ2-5
v_call: TRBV10-3
cdr3_aa: CATAGTGDETQYF
cdr3_nt: TGTGCCACTGCGGGGACCGGGGATGAGACCCAGTACTTC

d_call: -
clone_size: few
j_call: TRBJ1-1
v_call: TRBV6-1
cdr3_aa: CASSEALTENTEAFF
cdr3_nt: TGTGCCAGCAGTGAAGCTTTGACAGAGAACACTGAAGCTTTCTTT

d_call: TRBD1
clone_size: -
j_call: TRBJ2-1
v_call: TRBV5-8
cdr3_aa: CASSLAGTGVRNEQFF
cdr3_nt: TGTGCCAGCAGCTTGGCTGGGACAGGGGTTAGAAATGAGCAGTTCTTC

d_call: TRBD1
clone_size: few
j_call: TRBJ1-1
v_call: TRBV2
cdr3_aa: CASMDREYAEAFF
cdr3_nt: TGTGCCAGCATGGACAGGGAGTACGCTGAAGCTTTCTTT

d_call: -
clone_size: -
j_call: TRBJ1-4
v_call: TRBV6-1
cdr3_aa: CATGGNTANEKLFF
cdr3_nt: TGTGCCACCGGCGGGAATACGGCTAATGAAAAACTGTTTTTT

d_call: TRBD1
clone_size: -
j_call: TRBJ2-7
v_call: TRBV7-9
cdr3_aa: CASSAPGQGTYEQYF
cdr3_nt: TGTGCCAGCAGCGCACCGGGACAGGGGACCTACGAGCAGTACTTC

d_call: -
clone_size: few
j_call: TRBJ2-3
v_call: TRBV7-9
cdr3_aa: CASSRSGNTDTQYF
cdr3_nt: TGTGCCAGCAGCCGTAGCGGTAACACAGATACGCAGTATTTT

d_call: -
clone_size: -
j_call: TRBJ2-1
v_call: TRBV5-1
cdr3_aa: CASRTGLRYNEQFF
cdr3_nt: TGCGCCAGCAGGACAGGCCTTCGATACAATGAGCAGTTCTTC

d_call: -
clone_size: once
j_call: TRBJ1-6
v_call: TRBV5-1
cdr3_aa: CASSPQVSNSPLHF
cdr3_nt: TGCGCCAGCAGCCCACAGGTATCTAATTCACCCCTCCACTTT

d_call: TRBD1
clone_size: -
j_call: TRBJ1-5
v_call: TRBV6-5
cdr3_aa: CASRQGAGNQPQHF
cdr3_nt: TGTGCCAGCAGACAGGGGGCTGGCAATCAGCCCCAGCATTTT

d_call: TRBD1
clone_size: -
j_call: TRBJ1-2
v_call: TRBV30
cdr3_aa: CALTGTAYGYTF
cdr3_nt: TGTGCCTTGACCGGGACAGCCTATGGCTACACCTTC